The source of this T cell receptor (beta chain) is a study of CD8 T cells in ankylosing spondylitis. In germline, CDR1 is LGHNA, CDR2 YSLEER. Trimming removed 1 base at V and 0 bases at J, with 7 bases between. This CDR3 has 14 amino acids. The sample holds a few counts of this clonotype. One entry per CDR3 protein results from TCRdb running MiXCR on the 5' RACE reads. This table holds around 320,000 distinct CDR3 sequences, around 21% found once. This sequence joins TRBV4-3 and TRBJ2-7; D gene unclear. The TCR sequence derives from a female donor with ankylosing spondylitis or in good health (not recorded which). The sample taken for sequencing was blood, either unsorted or a sorted T cell fraction (not recorded which). CDR3 region: CASSQGVNSYEQYF. CDR3 nucleotide sequence: TGCGCCAGCAGCCAAGGGGTGAACTCCTACGAGCAGTACTTC.